Given below is one TCR beta chain in context. Its antigen is not known. The sample is drawn from a study of a mutant IDH1 vaccine in newly diagnosed glioma. Across the whole study: In some groups vaccination began 4-6 weeks post-radiotherapy; others received it with temozolomide.

CDR1 MNHEY and CDR2 SMNVEV come from the germline V gene (reference sequence). V was clipped by 6 bases and J by 0 bases, with 8 bases between them. The CDR3 sequence is 13 residues long. This table comes from immunoSEQ multiplex PCR, and its TCRdb copy is limited to in-frame clones, with some not included. Among about 28,000 clones listed, about four fifths were seen once. Documented time point: week 23, last vaccination. Vaccinated patients received 300 ug of mutant IDH1 20-mer peptide per dose, with topical imiquimod. The chain carries TRBV27 and TRBJ1-2; D gene ambiguous. This receptor was identified in a young woman with glioma. Sequencing used PBMCs, obtained from a glioma patient whose treatment included an IDH1 peptide vaccine. CDR3 nucleotides: TGTGCCAGCAGCCGTCAGGCTAACTATGGCTACACCTTC. Translating gives CASSRQANYGYTF.